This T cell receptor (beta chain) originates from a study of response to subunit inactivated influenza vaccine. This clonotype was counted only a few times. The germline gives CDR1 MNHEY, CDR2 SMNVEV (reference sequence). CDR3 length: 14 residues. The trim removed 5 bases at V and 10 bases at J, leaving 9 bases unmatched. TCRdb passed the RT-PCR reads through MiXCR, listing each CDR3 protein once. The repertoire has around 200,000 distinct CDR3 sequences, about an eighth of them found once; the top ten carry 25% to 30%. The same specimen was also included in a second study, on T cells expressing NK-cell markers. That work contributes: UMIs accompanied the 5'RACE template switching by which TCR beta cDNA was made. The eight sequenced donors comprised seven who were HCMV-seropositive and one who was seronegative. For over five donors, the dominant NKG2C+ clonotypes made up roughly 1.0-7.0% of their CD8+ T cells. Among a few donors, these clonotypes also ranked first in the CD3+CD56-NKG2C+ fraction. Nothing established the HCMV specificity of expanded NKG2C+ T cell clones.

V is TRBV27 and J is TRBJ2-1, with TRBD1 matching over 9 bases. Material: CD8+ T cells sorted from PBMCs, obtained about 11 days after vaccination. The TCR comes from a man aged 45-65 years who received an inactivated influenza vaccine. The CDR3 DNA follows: TGTGCCAGCAGTCTTTGGGACAGGGATCAAGAGCAGTTCTTC. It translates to CASSLWDRDQEQFF.